The present TCR beta chain was sequenced within a study of cytomegalovirus exposure and HLA in healthy donors. Concerning this clone: Its antigen is unknown.

V lost 6 bases and J 1 base, leaving 16 bases between the germline ends. The CDR3 runs to 15 residues. Method: immunoSEQ multiplex PCR; TCRdb's copy keeps in-frame clones and lacks some. The sample shows approximately 60,000 clones, more than 85% of them seen only once. Study findings and constraints: The study found most TCR sequences rare, yet found some public TCRs in many donors. 164 TCR beta chains were listed as cytomegalovirus-associated. In vitro experiments confirmed that a few CMV-associated chains were specific for CMV antigens.

The source of this sequence is a woman aged 18-29 years in good health and CMV-seronegative. V and J are TRBV23-1 and TRBJ2-7; D is unresolved. TRBV23-1 is identified as an open reading frame with a role that is uncertain. The sequenced material came from PBMCs. The DNA of the CDR3 is TGCGCCAGCAGCCCAGCGAATCTTACTTCCTACGAGCAGTACTTC. Translation: CASSPANLTSYEQYF.